This T cell receptor beta chain was found in a study of early T cells in non-severe SARS-CoV-2 infection. The protocol attached unique molecular identifiers to individual cDNA molecules. TCRdb itself ran the 5' RACE reads through MiXCR, one entry per CDR3 protein. Of around 68,000 distinct CDR3 sequences listed, roughly 5.7% are singletons. Study findings and constraints: VDJdb-based matching was biased toward anti-spike CD8 responses and missed private and CD4 specificities.

This clonotype was recorded at least ten times. Its antigen is undetermined. V was shortened by 0 bases and J by 5 bases, with 7 bases between the two germline ends. This CDR3 has 14 amino acids. Per germline, CDR1 WNHNN and CDR2 SYGVQD (reference sequence). This specimen was whole blood, taken at baseline. The clonotype comes from an adult who was a healthcare worker with PCR-confirmed SARS-CoV-2 infection or an uninfected control (not recorded which). The V call is TRBV10-1, the J call TRBJ2-2, with no clear D. In nucleotides, the CDR3 is TGCGCCAGCAGTGAGTCTAAGGTTACCGGGGAGCTGTTTTTT. Translating it yields CASSESKVTGELFF.